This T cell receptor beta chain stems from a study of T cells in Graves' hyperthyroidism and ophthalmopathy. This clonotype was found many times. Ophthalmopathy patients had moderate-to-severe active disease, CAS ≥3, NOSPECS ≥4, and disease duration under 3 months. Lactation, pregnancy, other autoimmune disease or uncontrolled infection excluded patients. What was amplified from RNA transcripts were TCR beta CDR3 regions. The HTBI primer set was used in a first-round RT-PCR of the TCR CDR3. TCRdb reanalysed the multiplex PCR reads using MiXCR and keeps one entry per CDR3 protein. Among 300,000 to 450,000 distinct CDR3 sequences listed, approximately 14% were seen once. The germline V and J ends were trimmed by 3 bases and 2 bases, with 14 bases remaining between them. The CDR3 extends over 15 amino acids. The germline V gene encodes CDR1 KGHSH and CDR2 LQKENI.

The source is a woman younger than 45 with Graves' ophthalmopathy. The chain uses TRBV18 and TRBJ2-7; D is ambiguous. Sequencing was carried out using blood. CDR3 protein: CASSPRGGLAYEQYF. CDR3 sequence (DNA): TGTGCCAGCTCACCTCGAGGTGGGTTAGCCTACGAGCAGTACTTC.